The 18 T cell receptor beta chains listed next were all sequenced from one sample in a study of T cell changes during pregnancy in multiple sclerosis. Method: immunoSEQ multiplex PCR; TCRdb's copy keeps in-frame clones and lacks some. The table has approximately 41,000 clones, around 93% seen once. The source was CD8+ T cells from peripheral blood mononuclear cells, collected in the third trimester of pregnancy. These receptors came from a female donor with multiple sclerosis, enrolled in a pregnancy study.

The CDR3: CASSGTGSYEQYF. In nucleotides, the CDR3 is TGTGCCAGTAGTGGGACAGGGTCCTACGAGCAGTACTTC. This chain uses TRBV19 with TRBJ2-7; 9 nucleotides line up with TRBD1. Germline CDR1 reads LNHDA; CDR2 reads SQIVND (reference sequence). The CDR3 extends over 13 amino acids. The ends lost 5 bases at V and 1 base at J; junction bases unmatched: 0. The full variable domain, with the rest looked up from reference TRBV19 and TRBJ2-7, is DGGITQSPKYLFRKEGQNVTLSCEQNLNHDAMYWYRQDPGQGLRLIYYSQIVNDFQKGDIAEGYSVSREKKESFPLTVTSAQKNPTAFYLCASSGTGSYEQYFGPGTRLTVT.

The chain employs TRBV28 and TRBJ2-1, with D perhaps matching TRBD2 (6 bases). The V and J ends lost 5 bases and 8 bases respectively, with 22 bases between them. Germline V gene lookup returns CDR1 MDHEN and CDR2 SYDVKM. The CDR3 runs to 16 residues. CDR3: CASSVPVAEVGYEQFF. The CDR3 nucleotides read TGTGCCAGCAGTGTCCCCGTAGCGGAGGTGGGGTATGAGCAGTTCTTC.

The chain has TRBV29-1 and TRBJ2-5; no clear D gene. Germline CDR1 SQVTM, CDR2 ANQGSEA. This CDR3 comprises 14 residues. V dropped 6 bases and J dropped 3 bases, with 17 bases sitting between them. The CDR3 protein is CSVHPVEEKETQYF. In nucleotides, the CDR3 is TGCAGCGTCCACCCCGTAGAGGAAAAAGAGACCCAGTACTTC.

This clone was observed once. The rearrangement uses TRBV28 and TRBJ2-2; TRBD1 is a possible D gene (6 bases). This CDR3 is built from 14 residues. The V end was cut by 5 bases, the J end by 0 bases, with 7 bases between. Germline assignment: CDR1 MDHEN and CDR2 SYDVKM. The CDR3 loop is CASSRQANTGELFF. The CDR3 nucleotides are TGTGCCAGCAGTCGACAGGCGAACACCGGGGAGCTGTTTTTT.

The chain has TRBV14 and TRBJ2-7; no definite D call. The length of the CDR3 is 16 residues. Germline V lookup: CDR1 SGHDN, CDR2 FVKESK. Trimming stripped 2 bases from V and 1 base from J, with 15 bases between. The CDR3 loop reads CASSQRRGGKSYEQYF. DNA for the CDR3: TGTGCCAGCAGCCAAAGGAGAGGCGGCAAATCCTACGAGCAGTACTTC.

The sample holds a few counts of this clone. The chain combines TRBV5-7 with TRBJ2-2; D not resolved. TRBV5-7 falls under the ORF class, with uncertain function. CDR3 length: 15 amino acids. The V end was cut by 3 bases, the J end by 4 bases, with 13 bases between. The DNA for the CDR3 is TGTGCCAGCAGCTCATCAATCACACGCACCGGGGAGCTGTTTTTT. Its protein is CASSSSITRTGELFF.

In DNA form, the CDR3 reads TGTGCCAGCAGTGACCCGGGGGAGGTGCCTAGCGGGAGGCCGGTGTACAATGAGCAGTTCTTC. Translated, it gives CASSDPGEVPSGRPVYNEQFF. The J gene is TRBJ2-1, the V gene TRBV2, with TRBD2 matching 11 bases. Germline CDR1 SNHLY, CDR2 FYNNEI. This CDR3 is 21 amino acids long. Unmatched junction bases numbered 20, after V lost 3 bases and J lost 4 bases.

CDR3 sequence reads: CASSLGLAGALHKETQYF. The CDR3 nucleotides read TGTGCCAGCAGCCTTGGGCTAGCGGGAGCCCTCCATAAAGAGACCCAGTACTTC. This rearrangement joins TRBV11-2 to TRBJ2-5; the match to TRBD2 covers 10 bases. Losses at the gene ends were 5 bases for V and 3 bases for J; bases not matched to a gene: 15. The CDR3 consists of 18 residues. Germline V gene sequence: CDR1 SGHAT, CDR2 FQNNGV. The variable domain in full, completed from reference TRBV11-2 and TRBJ2-5, reads EAGVAQSPRYKIIEKRQSVAFWCNPISGHATLYWYQQILGQGPKLLIQFQNNGVVDDSQLPKDRFSAERLKGVDSTLKIQPAKLEDSAVYLCASSLGLAGALHKETQYFGPGTRLLVL.

DNA for the CDR3: TGCAGCGTTGGGGGCGCCTCCTACGAGCAGTACTTC. Its protein is CSVGGASYEQYF. This rearrangement joins TRBV29-1 to TRBJ2-7; tentative D call: TRBD1 (5 bases). Trimming left V 4 bases short and J 0 bases short, with 7 bases between. The germline gives CDR1 SQVTM, CDR2 ANQGSEA. The CDR3 has 12 amino acids.

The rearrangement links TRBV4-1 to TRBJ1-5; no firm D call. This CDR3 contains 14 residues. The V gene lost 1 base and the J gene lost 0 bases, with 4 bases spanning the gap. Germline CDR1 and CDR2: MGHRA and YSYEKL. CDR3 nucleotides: TGCGCCAGCAGCCAAGCAGGTAGCAATCAGCCCCAGCATTTT. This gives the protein CASSQAGSNQPQHF.

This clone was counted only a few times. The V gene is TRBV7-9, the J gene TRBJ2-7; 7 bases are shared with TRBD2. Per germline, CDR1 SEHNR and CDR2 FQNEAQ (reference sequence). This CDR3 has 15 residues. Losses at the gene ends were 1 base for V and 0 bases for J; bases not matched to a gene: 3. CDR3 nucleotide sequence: TGTGCCAGCAGCTTAGAAGGCGGGAGCTCCTACGAGCAGTACTTC. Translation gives CASSLEGGSSYEQYF. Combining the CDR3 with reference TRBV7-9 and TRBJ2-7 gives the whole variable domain DTGVSQNPRHKITKRGQNVTFRCDPISEHNRLYWYRQTLGQGPEFLTYFQNEAQLEKSRLLSDRFSAERPKGSFSTLEIQRTEQGDSAMYLCASSLEGGSSYEQYFGPGTRLTVT.

This CDR3 reads CASSSHGGEQANEQFF. DNA for the CDR3: TGTGCCAGCAGTTCGCACGGGGGGGAACAGGCAAATGAGCAGTTCTTC. The rearrangement joins TRBV27 to TRBJ2-1; 8 nucleotides match TRBD2. Germline V gene sequence: CDR1 MNHEY, CDR2 SMNVEV (reference sequence). This CDR3 comprises 16 residues. V dropped 4 bases and J dropped 7; count of bases not matched to a gene: 12.

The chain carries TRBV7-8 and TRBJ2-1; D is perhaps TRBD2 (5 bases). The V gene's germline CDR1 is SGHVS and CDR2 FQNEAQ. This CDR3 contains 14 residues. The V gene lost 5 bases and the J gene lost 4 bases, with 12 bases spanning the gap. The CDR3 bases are TGTGCCAGCAGCCCCGGGGTGGGGTACAATGAGCAGTTCTTC. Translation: CASSPGVGYNEQFF. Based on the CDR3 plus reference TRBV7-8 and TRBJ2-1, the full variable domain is GAGVSQSPRYKVAKRGQDVALRCDPISGHVSLFWYQQALGQGPEFLTYFQNEAQLDKSGLPSDRFFAERPEGSVSTLKIQRTQQEDSAVYLCASSPGVGYNEQFFGPGTRLTVL.

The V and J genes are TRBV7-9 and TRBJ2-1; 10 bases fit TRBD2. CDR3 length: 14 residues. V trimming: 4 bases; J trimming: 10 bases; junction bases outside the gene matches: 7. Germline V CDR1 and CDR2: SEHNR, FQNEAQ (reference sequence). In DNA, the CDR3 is TGTGCCAGCAGCTCATTAGCGGGAGGTGAGGAGCAGTTCTTC. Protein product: CASSSLAGGEEQFF.

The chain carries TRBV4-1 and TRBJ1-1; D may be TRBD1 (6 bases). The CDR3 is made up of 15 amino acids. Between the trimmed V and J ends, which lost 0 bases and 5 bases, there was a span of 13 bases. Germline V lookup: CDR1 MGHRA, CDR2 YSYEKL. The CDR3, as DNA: TGCGCCAGCAGCCAAGAATTAGGGGGTTTGACTGAAGCTTTCTTT. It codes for CASSQELGGLTEAFF.

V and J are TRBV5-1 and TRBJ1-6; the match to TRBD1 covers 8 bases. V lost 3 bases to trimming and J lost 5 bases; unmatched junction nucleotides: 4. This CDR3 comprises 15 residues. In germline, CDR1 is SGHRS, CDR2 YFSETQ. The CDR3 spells CASSWTGFDNSPLHF. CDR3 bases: TGCGCCAGCAGCTGGACAGGGTTCGATAATTCACCCCTCCACTTT.

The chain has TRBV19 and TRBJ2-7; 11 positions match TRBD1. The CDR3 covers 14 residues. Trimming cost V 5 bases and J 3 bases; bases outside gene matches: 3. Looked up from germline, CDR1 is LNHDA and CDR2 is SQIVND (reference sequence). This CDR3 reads CASSGGTGGYEQYF. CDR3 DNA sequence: TGTGCCAGTAGTGGTGGGACAGGGGGCTACGAGCAGTACTTC.

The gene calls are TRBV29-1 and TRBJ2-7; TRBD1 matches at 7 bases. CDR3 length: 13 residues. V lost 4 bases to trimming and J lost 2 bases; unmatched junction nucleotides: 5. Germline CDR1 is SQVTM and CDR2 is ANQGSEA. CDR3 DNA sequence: TGCAGCGTTGGACAGGGCGGCGCCTACGAGCAGTACTTC. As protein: CSVGQGGAYEQYF.